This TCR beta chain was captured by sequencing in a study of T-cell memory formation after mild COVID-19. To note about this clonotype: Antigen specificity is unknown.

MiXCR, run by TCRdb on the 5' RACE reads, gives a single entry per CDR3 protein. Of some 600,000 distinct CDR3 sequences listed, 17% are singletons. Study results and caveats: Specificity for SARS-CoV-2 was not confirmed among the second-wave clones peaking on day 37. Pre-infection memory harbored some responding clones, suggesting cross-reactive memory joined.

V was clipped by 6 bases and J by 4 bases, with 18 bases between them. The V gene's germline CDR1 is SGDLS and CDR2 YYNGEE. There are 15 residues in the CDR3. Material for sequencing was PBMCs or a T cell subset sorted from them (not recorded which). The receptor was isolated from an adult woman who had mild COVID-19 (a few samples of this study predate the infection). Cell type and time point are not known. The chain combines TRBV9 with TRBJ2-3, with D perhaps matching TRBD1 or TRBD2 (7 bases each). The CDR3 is CASNQGGGQADTQYF. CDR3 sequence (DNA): TGTGCCAGCAACCAGGGGGGGGGCCAGGCAGATACGCAGTATTTT. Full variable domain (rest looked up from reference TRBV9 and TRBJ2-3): DSGVTQTPKHLITATGQRVTLRCSPRSGDLSVYWYQQSLDQGLQFLIQYYNGEERAKGNILERFSAQQFPDLHSELNLSSLELGDSALYFCASNQGGGQADTQYFGPGTRLTVL.